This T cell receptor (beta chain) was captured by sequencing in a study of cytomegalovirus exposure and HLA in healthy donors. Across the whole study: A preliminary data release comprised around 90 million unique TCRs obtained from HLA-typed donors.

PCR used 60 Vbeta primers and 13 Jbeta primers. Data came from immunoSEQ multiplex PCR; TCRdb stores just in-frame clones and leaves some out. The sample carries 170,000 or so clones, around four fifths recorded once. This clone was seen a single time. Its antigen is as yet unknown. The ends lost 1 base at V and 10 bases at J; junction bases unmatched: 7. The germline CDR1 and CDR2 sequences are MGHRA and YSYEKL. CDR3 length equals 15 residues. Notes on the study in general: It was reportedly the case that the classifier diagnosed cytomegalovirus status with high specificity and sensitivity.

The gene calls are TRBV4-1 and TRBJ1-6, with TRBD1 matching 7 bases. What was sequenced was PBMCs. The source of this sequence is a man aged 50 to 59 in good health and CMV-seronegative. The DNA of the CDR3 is TGCGCCAGCAGCCAAGGACAGGGTCTCTTGTCACCCCTCCACTTT. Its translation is CASSQGQGLLSPLHF.